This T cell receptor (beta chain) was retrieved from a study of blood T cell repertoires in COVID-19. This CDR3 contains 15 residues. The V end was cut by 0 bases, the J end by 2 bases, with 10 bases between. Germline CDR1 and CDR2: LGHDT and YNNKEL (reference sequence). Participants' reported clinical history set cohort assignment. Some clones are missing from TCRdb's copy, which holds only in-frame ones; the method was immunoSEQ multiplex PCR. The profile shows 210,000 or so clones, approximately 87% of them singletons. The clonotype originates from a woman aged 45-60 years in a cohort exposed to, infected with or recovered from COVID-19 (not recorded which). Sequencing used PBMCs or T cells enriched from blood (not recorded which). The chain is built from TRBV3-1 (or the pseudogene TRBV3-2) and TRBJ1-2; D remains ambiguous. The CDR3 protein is CASSQDLSENYGYTF. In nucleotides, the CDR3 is TGTGCCAGCAGCCAAGATTTGTCCGAGAACTATGGCTACACCTTC.